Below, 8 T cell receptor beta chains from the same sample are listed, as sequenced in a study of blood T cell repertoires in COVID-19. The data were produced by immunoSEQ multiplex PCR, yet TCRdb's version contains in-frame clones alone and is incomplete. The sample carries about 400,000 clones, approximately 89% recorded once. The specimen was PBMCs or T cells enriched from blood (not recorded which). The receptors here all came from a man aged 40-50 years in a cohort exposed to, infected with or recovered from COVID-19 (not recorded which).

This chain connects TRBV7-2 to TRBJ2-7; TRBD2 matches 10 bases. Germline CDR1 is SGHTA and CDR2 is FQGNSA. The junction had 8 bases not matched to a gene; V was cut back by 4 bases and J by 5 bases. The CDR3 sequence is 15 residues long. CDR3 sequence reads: CASSSLAGVLHEQYF. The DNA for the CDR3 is TGTGCCAGCAGCTCCCTAGCGGGAGTACTTCACGAGCAGTACTTC.

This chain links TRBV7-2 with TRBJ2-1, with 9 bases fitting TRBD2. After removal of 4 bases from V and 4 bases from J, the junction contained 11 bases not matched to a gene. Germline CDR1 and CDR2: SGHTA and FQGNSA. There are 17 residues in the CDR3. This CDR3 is CASSSSRVAGVYNEQFF. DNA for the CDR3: TGTGCCAGCAGCTCCTCTCGTGTAGCGGGAGTATACAATGAGCAGTTCTTC.

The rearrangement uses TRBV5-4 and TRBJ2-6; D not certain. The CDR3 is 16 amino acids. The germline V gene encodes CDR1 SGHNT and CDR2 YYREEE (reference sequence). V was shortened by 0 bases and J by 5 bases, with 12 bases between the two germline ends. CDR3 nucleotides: TGTGCCAGCAGCTTGGGGCAGAATGGTAGGGCCAACGTCCTGACTTTC. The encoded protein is CASSLGQNGRANVLTF.

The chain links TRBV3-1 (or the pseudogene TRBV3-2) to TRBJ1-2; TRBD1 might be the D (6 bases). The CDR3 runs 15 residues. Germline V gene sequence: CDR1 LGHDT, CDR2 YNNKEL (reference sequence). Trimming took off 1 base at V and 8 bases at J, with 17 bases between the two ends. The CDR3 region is CASSQGPGQGSGYTF. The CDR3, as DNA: TGTGCCAGCAGCCAAGGACCCGGGCAGGGGAGCGGCTACACCTTC.

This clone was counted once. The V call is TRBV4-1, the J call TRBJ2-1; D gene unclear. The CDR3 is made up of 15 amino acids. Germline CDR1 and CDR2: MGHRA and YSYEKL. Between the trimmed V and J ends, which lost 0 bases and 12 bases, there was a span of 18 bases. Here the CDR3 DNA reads TGCGCCAGCAGCCAAGATTTTCCCCTAGTAAGCCTGCAGTTCTTC. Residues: CASSQDFPLVSLQFF.

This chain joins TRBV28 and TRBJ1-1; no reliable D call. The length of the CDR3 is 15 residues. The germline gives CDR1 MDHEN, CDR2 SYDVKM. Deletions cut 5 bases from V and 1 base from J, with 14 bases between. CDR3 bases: TGTGCCAGCAGTGGGCAGGTTGTGGGGAACACTGAAGCTTTCTTT. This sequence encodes CASSGQVVGNTEAFF. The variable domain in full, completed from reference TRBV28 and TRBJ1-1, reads DVKVTQSSRYLVKRTGEKVFLECVQDMDHENMFWYRQDPGLGLRLIYFSYDVKMKEKGDIPEGYSVSREKKERFSLILESASTNQTSMYLCASSGQVVGNTEAFFGQGTRLTVV.

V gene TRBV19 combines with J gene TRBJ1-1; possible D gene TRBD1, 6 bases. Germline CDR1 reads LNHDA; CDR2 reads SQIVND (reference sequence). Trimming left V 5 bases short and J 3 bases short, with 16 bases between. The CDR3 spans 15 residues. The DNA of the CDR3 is TGTGCCAGTAGTTGGGGCAGGGGAAGCGACACTGAAGCTTTCTTT. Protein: CASSWGRGSDTEAFF.

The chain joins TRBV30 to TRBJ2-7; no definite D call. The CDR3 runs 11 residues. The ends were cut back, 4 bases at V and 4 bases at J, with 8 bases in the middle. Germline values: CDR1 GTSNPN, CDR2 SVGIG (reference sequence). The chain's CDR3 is CAWKNLYEQYF. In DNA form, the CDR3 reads TGTGCCTGGAAAAACTTGTACGAGCAGTACTTC.